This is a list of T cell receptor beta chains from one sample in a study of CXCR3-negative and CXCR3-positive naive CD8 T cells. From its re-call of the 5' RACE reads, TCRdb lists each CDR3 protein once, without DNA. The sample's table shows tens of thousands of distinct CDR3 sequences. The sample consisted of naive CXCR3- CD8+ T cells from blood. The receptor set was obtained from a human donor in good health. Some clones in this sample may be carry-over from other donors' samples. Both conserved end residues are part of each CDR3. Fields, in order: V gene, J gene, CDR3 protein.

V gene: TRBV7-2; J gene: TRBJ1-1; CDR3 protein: CASSLLLLGRTEAFF
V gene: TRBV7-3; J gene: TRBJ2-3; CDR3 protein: CASGQGSDTQYF
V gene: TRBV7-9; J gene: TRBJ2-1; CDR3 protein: CAGGAGDYNEQFF
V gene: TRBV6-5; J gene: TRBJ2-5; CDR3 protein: CASSYSTGQGETQYF
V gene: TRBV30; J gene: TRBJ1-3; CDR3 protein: CAWSPVGSGNTIYF
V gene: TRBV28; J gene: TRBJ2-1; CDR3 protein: CASSSLDGINEQFF
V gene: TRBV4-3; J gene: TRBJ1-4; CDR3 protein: CASRNAWTNEKLFF
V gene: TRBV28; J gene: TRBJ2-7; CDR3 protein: CASSPPITGAGDEQYF
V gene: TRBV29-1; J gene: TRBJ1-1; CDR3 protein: CSALRNTEAFF
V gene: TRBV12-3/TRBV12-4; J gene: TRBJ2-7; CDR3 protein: CASSLGDRVYEQYF
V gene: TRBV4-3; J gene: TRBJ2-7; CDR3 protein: CASSQDLAESVPYEQYF
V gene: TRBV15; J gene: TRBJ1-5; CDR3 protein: CATTPWDRAQPQHF
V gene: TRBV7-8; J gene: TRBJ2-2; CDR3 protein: CASSLGRGDNTGELFF
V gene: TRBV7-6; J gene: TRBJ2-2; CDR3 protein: CASSLAFGELFF
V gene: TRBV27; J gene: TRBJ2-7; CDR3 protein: CASSLSIGRTYEQYF
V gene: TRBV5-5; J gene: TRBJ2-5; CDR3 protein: CASSWEWESQETQYF
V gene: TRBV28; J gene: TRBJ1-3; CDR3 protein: CATLEPGNTIYF
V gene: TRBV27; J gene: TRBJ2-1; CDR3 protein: CASSSDLAGIYNEQFF
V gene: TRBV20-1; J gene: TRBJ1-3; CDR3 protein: CSAGQGVSTIYF
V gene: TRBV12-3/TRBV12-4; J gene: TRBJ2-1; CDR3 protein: CASSSTMGSDPNEQFF
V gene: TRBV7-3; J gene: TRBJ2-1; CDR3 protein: CASSEGNKQFF
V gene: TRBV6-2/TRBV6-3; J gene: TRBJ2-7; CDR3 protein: CASSYGPSYEQYF
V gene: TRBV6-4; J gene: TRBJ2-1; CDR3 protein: CASSAQRTIWDEQFF
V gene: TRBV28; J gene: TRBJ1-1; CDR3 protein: CASSLRGLNTEAFF
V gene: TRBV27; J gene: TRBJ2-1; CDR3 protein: CASSLAGGEQFF
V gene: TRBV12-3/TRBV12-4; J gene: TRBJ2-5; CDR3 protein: CASSFGVRAPEETQYF
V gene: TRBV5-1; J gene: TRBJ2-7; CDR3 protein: CASSLAGGEQYF
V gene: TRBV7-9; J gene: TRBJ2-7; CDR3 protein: CASSPRQTNEQYF
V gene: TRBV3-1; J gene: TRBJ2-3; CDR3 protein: CASSPTSSGAYTDTQYF
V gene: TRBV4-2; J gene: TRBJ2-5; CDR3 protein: CASSQPPEGTQYF
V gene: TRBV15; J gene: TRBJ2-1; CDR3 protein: CATSRAPRGNEQFF
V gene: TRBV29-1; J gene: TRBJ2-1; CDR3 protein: CSVEEDGMSYNEQFF
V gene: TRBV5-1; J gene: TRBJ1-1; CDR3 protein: CASSLNLNTEAFF
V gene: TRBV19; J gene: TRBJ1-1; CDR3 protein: CASSAGPRENEAFF
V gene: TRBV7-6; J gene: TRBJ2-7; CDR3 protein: CASSLSPGTGSRDYEQYF
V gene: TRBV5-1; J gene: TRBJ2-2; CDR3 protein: CASSSLHFLGGELFF
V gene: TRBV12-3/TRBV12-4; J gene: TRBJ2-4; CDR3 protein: CASSLDSLAKNIQYF
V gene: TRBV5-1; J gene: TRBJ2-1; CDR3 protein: CASSLADGGPPFF
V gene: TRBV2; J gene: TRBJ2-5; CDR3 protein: CASSDPGREETQYF